The rows below give T cell receptor beta chains drawn from one sample of a study of cytomegalovirus exposure and HLA in healthy donors. Sequencing used immunoSEQ multiplex PCR; TCRdb keeps in-frame clones, though not all of them. The sample records tens of thousands of clones, just under 85% being singletons. The sample comprised PBMCs. The receptors shown here come from a man aged 40-55 years in good health and CMV-seronegative. The CDR3 runs from the conserved cysteine through the conserved F or W. The D gene is left open where the match is weak. Where a row states a size, it is once, few, many or the class of an expanded clone; other rows omit it.

>NA|TRBV4-1|NA|TRBJ1-2
TGCGCCAGCAGCCAAGGACTTGCAGGGCTCTATGGCTACACCTTC
CASSQGLAGLYGYTF
>NA|TRBV6-6|TRBD1|TRBJ1-6
TGTGCCAGCAGTTACCACCCCGGGACAGGGGGAACACCCCTCCACTTT
CASSYHPGTGGTPLHF
>NA|TRBV11-3|NA|TRBJ2-5
TGTGCCAGCAGCTTAGATTTGTTAGGGGGACAAGAGACCCAGTACTTC
CASSLDLLGGQETQYF
>NA|TRBV9|NA|TRBJ1-6
TGTGCCAGCAGCCAGACAAATGCCTATAATTCACCCCTCCACTTT
CASSQTNAYNSPLHF
>NA|TRBV30|NA|TRBJ1-1
TGTGCCTGGAGTGTACTTGGACAGCTGAACACTGAAGCTTTCTTT
CAWSVLGQLNTEAFF
>NA|TRBV5-8|TRBD1|TRBJ2-4
TGTGCCAGCAGCTTAACGACAGGGATATTAGCCAAAAACATTCAGTACTTC
CASSLTTGILAKNIQYF
>NA|TRBV11-1|TRBD2|TRBJ2-3
TGTGCCAGCAGGGATAGCGGGGGGGCAGATACGCAGTATTTT
CASRDSGGADTQYF
>NA|TRBV5-4|NA|TRBJ2-2
TGTGCCAGCAGCTTCGTTGGGACTCCGACCGGGGAGCTGTTTTTT
CASSFVGTPTGELFF
>NA|TRBV7-2|TRBD1|TRBJ1-1
TGTGCCAGCAGCTTAGTTACAGGGGGCACTGAAGCTTTCTTT
CASSLVTGGTEAFF
>NA|TRBV9|TRBD1|TRBJ2-1
TGTGCCAGCAGCGTAGAGGGACAGGGAGGGAATGAGCAGTTCTTC
CASSVEGQGGNEQFF
>NA|TRBV30|TRBD1|TRBJ2-2
TGTGCCTGGGGACAGGACTTCCCCGGGGACACCGGGGAGCTGTTTTTT
CAWGQDFPGDTGELFF
>NA|TRBV11-2|TRBD2|TRBJ2-3
TGTGCCAGCAGCTCAACCGGCGGGGGGGCTTTAGATACGCAGTATTTT
CASSSTGGGALDTQYF
>NA|TRBV4-2|NA|TRBJ1-1
TGTGCCAGTACGCCACGGACTCAGGCCACTGAAGCTTTCTTT
CASTPRTQATEAFF
>NA|TRBV5-6|TRBD2|TRBJ2-3
TGTGCCAGCAGCCGATTAGCGGGGGGCCCTTCGGGAGATACGCAGTATTTT
CASSRLAGGPSGDTQYF
>NA|TRBV4-3|TRBD1|TRBJ2-3
TGCGCCAGCAGCCAGGTGGACAGGGTACGGTCAGATACGCAGTATTTT
CASSQVDRVRSDTQYF
>NA|TRBV19|TRBD1|TRBJ1-6
TGTGCCAGTTGGACAGGGAATTCACCCCTCCACTTT
CASWTGNSPLHF
>NA|TRBV7-2|NA|TRBJ1-5
TGTGCCAGCAGCTTCTCCGGGTCTTATAGCAATCAGCCCCAGCATTTT
CASSFSGSYSNQPQHF
>NA|TRBV7-2|NA|TRBJ2-5
TGTGCCAGCAGCTTAACAGGGACGGTAGGCCAGACCCAGTACTTC
CASSLTGTVGQTQYF
>NA|TRBV6-6|TRBD2|TRBJ2-3
TGTGCCAGCAGTTACGGACTAGCGGGGGGCACAGATACGCAGTATTTT
CASSYGLAGGTDTQYF
>NA|TRBV11-2|TRBD1|TRBJ1-1
TGTGCCAGCAGCTTAAGTTCGGCCAGGGGGCGCGGCACTGAAGCTTTCTTT
CASSLSSARGRGTEAFF
>NA|TRBV27|TRBD1|TRBJ1-6
TGTGCCAGCAGTCCAGGGACAGGGGGCCGATGGTCCTATAATTCACCCCTCCACTTT
CASSPGTGGRWSYNSPLHF
>NA|TRBV5-8|TRBD1|TRBJ2-1
TGTGCCAGCAGCACGGACAGGAGTCACGGCAATGAGCAGTTCTTC
CASSTDRSHGNEQFF
>NA|TRBV12-5|NA|TRBJ1-1
TGTGCTAGTGGTTTGGTCCCAGGACTGGGGAACACTGAAGCTTTCTTT
CASGLVPGLGNTEAFF
>few|TRBV11-3|NA|TRBJ2-2
TGTGCCAGCAGCTTAGGGAACAGGGTCACCGGGGAGCTGTTTTTT
CASSLGNRVTGELFF
>NA|TRBV7-2|NA|TRBJ2-4
TGTGCCAGCAGCCCCCAGGGAAGTTCAGGTCCTGAAAACATTCAGTACTTC
CASSPQGSSGPENIQYF
>few|TRBV4-1|NA|TRBJ1-6
TGCGCCAGCAGCCCCCAGGGGAGCTCCTATAATTCACCCCTCCACTTT
CASSPQGSSYNSPLHF
>NA|TRBV28|NA|TRBJ1-2
TGTGCCAGCAGTTTATTACAGGGTGGCTACACCTTC
CASSLLQGGYTF
>NA|TRBV11-3|NA|TRBJ1-1
TGTGCCAGCAGCAGGGACTTGAACACTGAAGCTTTCTTT
CASSRDLNTEAFF
>NA|TRBV5-6|NA|TRBJ1-2
TGTGCCAGCAGCTTGGGGCACACTAACTATGGCTACACCTTC
CASSLGHTNYGYTF
>NA|TRBV30|NA|TRBJ2-5
TGTGCCTGGAGCCAGGGCCAAGAGACCCAGTACTTC
CAWSQGQETQYF